The next 2 T cell receptor beta chains were all read from a single sample in a study of T cell responses to AZD1222 COVID-19 vaccine. Method: immunoSEQ multiplex PCR; TCRdb's copy keeps in-frame clones and lacks some. Among 120,000 or so clones listed, around 84% were seen once. This sample comprised peripheral blood, obtained on day 0 of AZD1222 vaccination. The source of these receptors is an adult in good health.

The genes are TRBV6-5 and TRBJ2-2, with 10 bases identical to TRBD1. CDR3 size: 14 residues. Per germline, CDR1 MNHEY and CDR2 SVGAGI. The J segment lost 4 bases and the V segment lost 6 bases, leaving 2 bases of the junction unmatched. As DNA, the CDR3 is TGTGCCAGCAGGGGACAGGGGAGCACCGGGGAGCTGTTTTTT. Protein product: CASRGQGSTGELFF.

V usage is TRBV5-3 and J usage is TRBJ2-6; no definite D call. TRBV5-3 has ORF status, its function being uncertain. Trimming stripped 4 bases from V and 0 bases from J, with 8 bases between. The CDR3 length is 15 residues. The DNA for the CDR3 is TGTGCCAGAAGCCTGGATTCCTCTGGGGCCAACGTCCTGACTTTC. Protein sequence: CARSLDSSGANVLTF.